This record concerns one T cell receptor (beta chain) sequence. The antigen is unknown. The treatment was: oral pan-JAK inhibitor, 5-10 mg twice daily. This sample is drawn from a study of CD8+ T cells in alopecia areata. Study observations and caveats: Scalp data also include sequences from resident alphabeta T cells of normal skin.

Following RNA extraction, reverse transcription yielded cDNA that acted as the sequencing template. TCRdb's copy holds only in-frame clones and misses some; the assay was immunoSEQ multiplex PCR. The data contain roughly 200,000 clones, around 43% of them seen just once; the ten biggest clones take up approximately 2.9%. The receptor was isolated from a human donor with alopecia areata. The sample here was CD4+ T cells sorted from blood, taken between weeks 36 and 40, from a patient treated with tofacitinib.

The CDR3 DNA follows: TGCGCCAGCAGCCCCCAGACAGGAAGCTCCTACGAGCAGTACTTC. It is translated as CASSPQTGSSYEQYF. J is TRBJ2-7 and V is TRBV5-1; D might be TRBD1 (6 bases). The CDR3 consists of 15 residues. V lost 4 bases and J 0 bases, leaving 14 bases between the germline ends. The germline CDR1 and CDR2 sequences are SGHRS and YFSETQ.